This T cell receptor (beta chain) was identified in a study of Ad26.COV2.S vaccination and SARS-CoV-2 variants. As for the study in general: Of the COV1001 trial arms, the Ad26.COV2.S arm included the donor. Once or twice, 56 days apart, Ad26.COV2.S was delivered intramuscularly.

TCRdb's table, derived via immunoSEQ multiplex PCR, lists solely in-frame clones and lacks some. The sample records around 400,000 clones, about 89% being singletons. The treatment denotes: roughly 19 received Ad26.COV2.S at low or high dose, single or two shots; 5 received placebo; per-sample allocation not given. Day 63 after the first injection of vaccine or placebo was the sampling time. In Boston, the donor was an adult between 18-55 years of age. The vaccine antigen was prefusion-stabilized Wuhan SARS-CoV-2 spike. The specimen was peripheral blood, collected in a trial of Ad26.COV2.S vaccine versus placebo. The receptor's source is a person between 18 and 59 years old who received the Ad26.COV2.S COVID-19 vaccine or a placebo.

CDR3 coding DNA: TGTGCCAGCAGCTTAAACAGCCTCGCCCCCTTAAATGAGCAGTTCTTC. Translated, it gives CASSLNSLAPLNEQFF. The chain combines TRBV5-6 with TRBJ2-1, with D unresolved. Germline assignment: CDR1 SGHDT and CDR2 YYEEEE. The CDR3 loop spans 16 amino acids. V was shortened by 2 bases and J by 7 bases, with 19 bases between the two germline ends.